These 24 T cell receptor beta chains originate from one sample sequenced in a study of vaccination and CD4 T cells after COVID-19. As to treatment: approximately nine-day PBMC culture with coronavirus spike peptide pools or control peptides (ViraFEST assay). An Oncomine TCR Beta short-read assay was used to sequence the DNA from cultured CD4+ T cells. One entry per CDR3 protein results from TCRdb running MiXCR on the PCR reads. The data contain over 10,000 distinct CDR3 sequences, about half of them seen just once; the ten biggest clones take up roughly 27%. These receptors' targets are unknown. Source material: CD4+ T cells from blood, cultured in vitro. Source of these receptors: a human donor who had recovered from COVID-19.

The CDR3 reads CSARSVAGVMSPEQYF. CDR3 coding DNA: TGCAGTGCTAGAAGTGTAGCGGGGGTAATGAGTCCCGAGCAGTACTTC. J is TRBJ2-7 and V is TRBV20-1; 9 nucleotides align to TRBD2. Germline CDR1 and CDR2: DFQATT and SNEGSKA (reference sequence). The V segment lost 2 bases and the J segment 6 bases; nucleotides outside the gene matches: 14. The CDR3 loop spans 16 amino acids.

The V call is TRBV14, the J call TRBJ1-2; D gene unclear. Trimming removed 4 bases at V and 4 bases at J, with 13 bases between. Germline assignment: CDR1 SGHDN and CDR2 FVKESK. The CDR3 length is 14 residues. CDR3 sequence reads: CASSPSGYVYGYTF. In DNA form, the CDR3 reads TGTGCCAGCAGCCCGAGTGGGTACGTCTATGGCTACACCTTC.

This clonotype was detected a few times. The gene calls are TRBV11-2 and TRBJ1-5; no clear D. This CDR3 has 13 amino acids. V lost 5 bases to trimming and J lost 4 bases, with 9 bases between them. CDR1 SGHAT and CDR2 FQNNGV come from the germline V gene. CDR3 in amino acids: CASSPDRNQPQHF. CDR3 bases: TGTGCCAGCAGCCCCGATAGAAATCAGCCCCAGCATTTT.

This chain joins TRBV6-1 and TRBJ2-2; TRBD2 matches 9 bases. CDR3 size: 15 residues. The V segment lost 5 bases and the J segment 7 bases; nucleotides outside the gene matches: 8. The V gene's germline CDR1 is MNHNS and CDR2 SASEGT. In nucleotides, the CDR3 is TGTGCCAGCAGTCCCCGGACTAGCGTGGTCGGGGAGCTGTTTTTT. It specifies CASSPRTSVVGELFF.

A single count supports this clonotype. The CDR3 DNA reads TGTGCCAGCAGTGACACACAGAGGGGGCTTTACGAGCAGTACTTC. It yields the protein CASSDTQRGLYEQYF. The chain uses TRBV6-1 and TRBJ2-7; TRBD1 matches 7 bases. Germline values: CDR1 MNHNS, CDR2 SASEGT. The CDR3 runs 15 residues. The junction had 9 bases not matched to a gene; V was cut back by 3 bases and J by 4 bases.

In DNA, the CDR3 is TGTGCCAGCAGTCCTAGCGGGTCCGCCTACAATGAGCAGTTCTTC. Translated: CASSPSGSAYNEQFF. The chain links TRBV7-2 to TRBJ2-1; TRBD2 matches 8 bases. This CDR3 has 15 amino acids. Germline-derived CDR1 and CDR2 are SGHTA and FQGNSA. The junction had 6 bases not matched to a gene; V was cut back by 6 bases and J by 2 bases.

In regard to this clonotype: One junction end disagrees with the germline gene, perhaps due to a read error. This sequence joins TRBV2 and TRBJ2-7, with D perhaps TRBD1 or TRBD2 (5 bases each). This CDR3 has 13 residues. Germline values: CDR1 SNHLY, CDR2 FYNNEI. The CDR3 coding sequence is TGTGCTAGCAGACGGGGCCTCTCCTACGAGCAGTACTTC. It is translated as CASRRGLSYEQYF.

CDR3 nucleotides: TGTGCCAGCAGCGAGTATGGTAATCAGCCCCAGCATTTT. This codes for CASSEYGNQPQHF. The chain carries TRBV9 and TRBJ1-5, with no clear D. With 3 bases removed from V and 4 bases from J, the gap between germline ends came to 8 bases. Germline lookup yields CDR1 SGDLS and CDR2 YYNGEE. The CDR3 sequence is 13 residues long.

The CDR3: CASSPRGAGGLQETQYF. CDR3 in DNA: TGTGCCAGCAGCCCACGGGGTGCGGGGGGACTCCAAGAGACCCAGTACTTC. The chain links TRBV11-2 to TRBJ2-5; 8 nucleotides match TRBD2. With V trimmed by 5 bases and J by 1 base, 12 bases remained unmatched. Germline lookup yields CDR1 SGHAT and CDR2 FQNNGV. CDR3 length equals 17 residues.

The chain carries TRBV20-1 and TRBJ2-1; 10 nucleotides align to TRBD2. Looked up from germline, CDR1 is DFQATT and CDR2 is SNEGSKA (reference sequence). Unmatched junction bases numbered 4, after V lost 6 bases and J lost 2 bases. This CDR3 region has 14 residues. The CDR3 is CSARTSGAYNEQFF. The CDR3 DNA sequence: TGCAGTGCCCGGACTAGCGGAGCCTACAATGAGCAGTTCTTC.

V gene TRBV7-2 combines with J gene TRBJ1-2; 9 positions agree with TRBD1. This CDR3 contains 15 residues. Trimming cost V 1 base and J 4 bases; bases outside gene matches: 4. Looked up from germline, CDR1 is SGHTA and CDR2 is FQGNSA. The CDR3 nucleotides read TGTGCCAGCAGCTTAGGGGGGACAGGGATCTATGGCTACACCTTC. Translation gives CASSLGGTGIYGYTF.

The rearrangement links TRBV6-5 to TRBJ1-2, with D perhaps TRBD1 (6 bases). The V gene lost 2 bases and the J gene lost 7 bases, with 26 bases spanning the gap. This CDR3 spans 18 amino acids. Germline V lookup: CDR1 MNHEY, CDR2 SVGAGI. This chain's CDR3 is CASSYGGEGRRLNLGYTF. CDR3 DNA: TGTGCCAGCAGTTACGGGGGCGAGGGGCGAAGACTCAACCTTGGCTACACCTTC.

The gene calls are TRBV29-1 and TRBJ2-7; D is unclear. CDR1 and CDR2 from the germline V gene are SQVTM and ANQGSEA. V dropped 6 bases and J dropped 0 bases, with 12 bases sitting between them. CDR3 length equals 13 residues. The CDR3 loop reads CSVSSILSYEQYF. The CDR3 DNA reads as TGCAGCGTGTCGTCTATCCTCTCCTACGAGCAGTACTTC.

There are a few counts of this clonotype. V and J are TRBV6-1 and TRBJ1-1, with D unclear. Germline loops: CDR1 MNHNS, CDR2 SASEGT. The CDR3 has 13 amino acids. With 5 bases removed from V and 2 bases from J, the gap between germline ends came to 9 bases. CDR3 residues: CASSPAENTEAFF. The CDR3, as DNA: TGTGCCAGCAGTCCGGCAGAAAACACTGAAGCTTTCTTT.

V usage is TRBV28 and J usage is TRBJ2-3; D might be TRBD1 (5 bases). Germline-derived CDR1 and CDR2 are MDHEN and SYDVKM. The V end lost 3 bases, the J end lost 4 bases, and 23 bases lay between the germline ends. This CDR3 is 18 amino acids long. CDR3 protein: CASSFSYRQGNRADTQYF. CDR3 DNA: TGTGCCAGCAGTTTTTCGTACCGCCAGGGAAATAGGGCAGATACGCAGTATTTT.

V and J are TRBV4-3 and TRBJ2-5, with TRBD2 matching over 10 bases. The CDR3 is 17 amino acids. V trimming: 0 bases; J trimming: 1 base; junction bases outside the gene matches: 5. Germline V CDR1 and CDR2: LGHNA, YSLEER. As DNA, the CDR3 is TGCGCCAGCAGCCAAGATTACCGGACTAGCGGCCAAGAGACCCAGTACTTC. Its protein is CASSQDYRTSGQETQYF.

The chain carries TRBV19 and TRBJ2-6, with D hard to call. CDR3 length equals 15 residues. Germline V gives CDR1 LNHDA, CDR2 SQIVND (reference sequence). V dropped 9 bases and J dropped 0 bases, with 12 bases sitting between them. CDR3 in DNA: TGTGCCAGCGTGCGTAAGAACTCTGGGGCCAACGTCCTGACTTTC. This encodes CASVRKNSGANVLTF. Variable domain in full (rest from reference TRBV19 and TRBJ2-6): DGGITQSPKYLFRKEGQNVTLSCEQNLNHDAMYWYRQDPGQGLRLIYYSQIVNDFQKGDIAEGYSVSREKKESFPLTVTSAQKNPTAFYLCASVRKNSGANVLTFGAGSRLTVL.

This clonotype has only a few counts. The rearrangement uses TRBV7-6 and TRBJ1-2; a possible D gene is TRBD1 (5 bases). CDR1 is SGHVS, CDR2 FNYEAQ, per germline. Trimming removed 2 bases at V and 1 base at J, with 11 bases between. The CDR3 is 15 amino acids. CDR3 loop: CASSLYGGLNYGYTF. CDR3 DNA: TGTGCCAGCAGCTTATACGGGGGACTTAACTATGGCTACACCTTC.

This clonotype is labeled medium-sized (0.01 to 0.1%). V usage is TRBV18 and J usage is TRBJ1-1; no clear D. Looked up from germline, CDR1 is KGHSH and CDR2 is LQKENI. The V gene lost 4 bases and the J gene lost 7 bases, with 10 bases spanning the gap. The CDR3 runs to 12 residues. CDR3 DNA: TGTGCCAGCTCACTAAGGGCGGGTGAAGCTTTCTTT. Translation gives CASSLRAGEAFF.

The rearrangement links TRBV12-5 to TRBJ2-5; D is unresolved. This CDR3 contains 13 residues. Germline assignment: CDR1 LGHNT and CDR2 FRNRAP. The V end lost 5 bases, the J end lost 2 bases, and 9 bases lay between the germline ends. The CDR3 bases are TGTGCTAGTGGTATTAACAGTCAAGAGACCCAGTACTTC. Translated: CASGINSQETQYF.

CDR3 sequence: CASSLIGEGNANTEAFF. The CDR3 DNA is TGTGCCAGCAGTTTAATTGGGGAGGGTAATGCGAACACTGAAGCTTTCTTT. V is TRBV27 and J is TRBJ1-1; D is undetermined. CDR3 size: 17 residues. Germline V gives CDR1 MNHEY, CDR2 SMNVEV (reference sequence). Trimming pared 2 bases from V and 1 base from J, leaving 17 bases between.

This clonotype appeared a single time. The J gene is TRBJ1-4, the V gene TRBV19; 8 bases map to TRBD1. The V segment lost 8 bases and the J segment 6 bases; nucleotides outside the gene matches: 5. This CDR3 contains 13 residues. The germline gives CDR1 LNHDA, CDR2 SQIVND (reference sequence). CDR3 amino acids: CASGRTGYEKLFF. CDR3 nucleotide sequence: TGTGCCAGTGGCCGGACAGGGTATGAAAAACTGTTTTTT.

This clonotype is medium-sized in the sample. The chain joins TRBV30 to TRBJ1-3; no definite D call. The ends were cut back, 3 bases at V and 1 base at J, with 22 bases in the middle. Germline V gene sequence: CDR1 GTSNPN, CDR2 SVGIG (reference sequence). The CDR3 is 18 residues long. The CDR3 DNA reads as TGTGCCTGGAGCGGGTATACCAATCCGACTGGTTCTGGAAACACCATATATTTT. Its translation: CAWSGYTNPTGSGNTIYF.

The chain carries TRBV20-1 and TRBJ1-3; D unresolved. The germline V gene encodes CDR1 DFQATT and CDR2 SNEGSKA (reference sequence). CDR3 size: 13 residues. V gave up 5 bases and J gave up 2 bases, with 10 bases separating them. CDR3 DNA: TGCAGTGCTCAGTCCGACCCTGGAAACACCATATATTTT. This encodes CSAQSDPGNTIYF.